One and the same sample provided the 25 T cell receptor beta chains below, sequenced in a study of CD8+ T cells in alopecia areata. Once RNA had been extracted, it was reverse transcribed into cDNA to act as the sequencing template. Assay: immunoSEQ multiplex PCR; the TCRdb copy retains only in-frame clones and omits some. Among almost 250,000 clones listed, about two thirds were seen once. Sequencing used CD4+ T cells sorted from blood, obtained at week 0. Receptors originate from a human donor with alopecia areata.

The rearrangement joins TRBV6-6 to TRBJ2-1, with 7 positions matching TRBD2. From germline, CDR1 is MNHNY and CDR2 SVGAGI (reference sequence). Trimming at V came to 10 bases and at J to 8 bases, leaving 17 bases not matched to a gene. This CDR3 region has 15 residues. CDR3 in amino acids: CATRDGGSDGYEQFF. CDR3 nucleotides: TGTGCCACCAGGGACGGGGGGTCAGACGGGTATGAGCAGTTCTTC.

The sample holds one count of this clone. The CDR3 sequence is CAWRRAWDAYEQYF. In nucleotides, the CDR3 is TGTGCCTGGAGAAGGGCTTGGGACGCCTACGAGCAGTACTTC. V is TRBV30 and J is TRBJ2-7; perhaps D is TRBD1 or TRBD2 (5 bases each). V shed 3 bases and J shed 2 bases, with 14 bases lying between them. The germline gives CDR1 GTSNPN, CDR2 SVGIG (reference sequence). The CDR3 loop spans 14 amino acids.

The gene calls are TRBV9 and TRBJ1-6, with D perhaps TRBD1 (5 bases). Germline V gene data show CDR1 as SGDLS and CDR2 as YYNGEE. The CDR3 loop spans 12 amino acids. V gave up 3 bases and J gave up 8 bases, with 6 bases separating them. The DNA for the CDR3 is TGTGCCAGCAGCGAGACAGATTCACCCCTCCACTTT. Amino acids: CASSETDSPLHF.

The genes are TRBV7-8 and TRBJ2-1; D tentatively fits TRBD1 or TRBD2 (6 bases each). From germline, CDR1 is SGHVS and CDR2 FQNEAQ. Deletions cut 9 bases from V and 1 base from J, with 16 bases between. This CDR3 region has 15 residues. The CDR3 region has the DNA TGTGCCAGAAAGGGGGGCAAACCATCCTACAATGAGCAGTTCTTC. Translated, it gives CARKGGKPSYNEQFF. Full variable domain (remainder filled in from reference TRBV7-8 and TRBJ2-1): GAGVSQSPRYKVAKRGQDVALRCDPISGHVSLFWYQQALGQGPEFLTYFQNEAQLDKSGLPSDRFFAERPEGSVSTLKIQRTQQEDSAVYLCARKGGKPSYNEQFFGPGTRLTVL.

This clone came up a few times. The genes are TRBV10-3 and TRBJ1-2; D gene unclear. The CDR3 loop spans 14 amino acids. Germline V gene lookup returns CDR1 ENHRY and CDR2 SYGVKD. The germline V and J ends were trimmed by 7 bases and 2 bases, with 14 bases remaining between them. CDR3 loop: CAITPEDHNYGYTF. CDR3 nucleotide sequence: TGTGCCATCACCCCTGAGGACCACAACTATGGCTACACCTTC.

The chain couples TRBV29-1 to TRBJ1-1, with 9 bases fitting TRBD1. Trimming took 5 bases from V and 1 from J; bases not matched to a gene: 5. The germline V gene encodes CDR1 SQVTM and CDR2 ANQGSEA. This CDR3 is built from 14 residues. The CDR3 reads CSVIRDRENTEAFF. For the CDR3, the DNA is TGCAGCGTTATACGGGACAGGGAGAACACTGAAGCTTTCTTT.

The chain couples TRBV4-3 to TRBJ1-5, with a weak D call TRBD1 (5 bases). V was clipped by 4 bases and J by 4 bases, with 14 bases between them. CDR3 length: 15 amino acids. Germline loops: CDR1 LGHNA, CDR2 YSLEER. CDR3 sequence reads: CASSPSTNRNQPQHF. As DNA, the CDR3 is TGCGCCAGCAGCCCCTCCACGAACAGGAATCAGCCCCAGCATTTT.

The chain joins TRBV30 to TRBJ1-5; D remains ambiguous. The CDR3 runs 14 residues. V lost 4 bases to trimming and J lost 1 base, with 11 bases between them. Germline V gene data show CDR1 as GTSNPN and CDR2 as SVGIG (reference sequence). This CDR3 reads CAWNPGQSNQPQHF. The CDR3 DNA reads as TGTGCCTGGAACCCGGGTCAGAGCAATCAGCCCCAGCATTTT.

This chain uses TRBV27 with TRBJ2-5, with 7 bases matching TRBD1. The junction had 5 bases not matched to a gene; V was cut back by 5 bases and J by 2 bases. The CDR3 runs to 14 residues. CDR1 is MNHEY, CDR2 SMNVEV, per germline (reference sequence). The CDR3 loop reads CASSRSGQQETQYF. In DNA form, the CDR3 reads TGTGCCAGCAGTCGATCGGGACAGCAAGAGACCCAGTACTTC.

This clone has just a few counts. The chain employs TRBV10-3 and TRBJ2-5; 8 nucleotides agree with TRBD2. CDR1 and CDR2 from the germline V gene are ENHRY and SYGVKD. V lost 3 bases and J lost 5; bases outside the gene matches: 5. The CDR3 length is 14 residues. This chain's CDR3 is CAISDQRGYETQYF. DNA of the CDR3: TGTGCCATCAGTGACCAGCGGGGGTACGAGACCCAGTACTTC.

V usage is TRBV5-1 and J usage is TRBJ1-2, with a possible D match to TRBD1 (5 bases). Germline V gene data show CDR1 as SGHRS and CDR2 as YFSETQ. V dropped 0 bases and J dropped 6 bases, with 18 bases sitting between them. The CDR3 runs 16 residues. The CDR3: CASSLGPGQARNGYTF. CDR3 nucleotides: TGCGCCAGCAGCTTGGGGCCGGGGCAGGCCCGAAATGGCTACACCTTC.

Only a few counts were recorded for this clone. The CDR3 nucleotides are TGTGCCTGGAGACGTCCCCTAATGGAAGCTTTCTTT. Its translation: CAWRRPLMEAFF. This chain connects TRBV30 to TRBJ1-1; D remains unclear. From germline, CDR1 is GTSNPN and CDR2 SVGIG (reference sequence). V was shortened by 3 bases and J by 8 bases, with 13 bases between the two germline ends. This CDR3 has 12 residues.

The rearrangement joins TRBV7-9 to TRBJ2-1; D perhaps matches TRBD1 (6 bases). CDR1 is SEHNR, CDR2 FQNEAQ, per germline (reference sequence). V was trimmed by 1 base and J by 9 bases, leaving 10 bases between them. The CDR3 sequence is 13 residues long. The CDR3, as DNA: TGTGCCAGCAGCTTAGACAGGGATGTTGAGCAGTTCTTC. Its translation is CASSLDRDVEQFF.

This clone was detected a few times. The sample has other DNA sequences that encode this CDR3 too. The chain joins TRBV5-1 to TRBJ2-3; D is ambiguous. Trimming left V 0 bases short and J 4 bases short, with 3 bases between. This CDR3 comprises 12 residues. Germline V gene sequence: CDR1 SGHRS, CDR2 YFSETQ. CDR3 region: CASSLGADTQYF. The CDR3 nucleotides are TGCGCCAGCAGCTTGGGAGCAGATACGCAGTATTTT.

The chain carries TRBV9 and TRBJ1-6; 7 bases match TRBD1. The CDR3 is 14 residues long. Germline loops: CDR1 SGDLS, CDR2 YYNGEE. Trimming removed 4 bases from V and 6 bases from J; junction bases left unmatched: 4. Written as DNA, the CDR3 is TGTGCCAGCAGCCTACAGGGGATTAATTCACCCCTCCACTTT. It codes for CASSLQGINSPLHF.

The V gene is TRBV6-1, the J gene TRBJ1-2, with 7 nucleotides matching TRBD1. The CDR3 sequence is 15 residues long. Trimming cost V 6 bases and J 4 bases; bases outside gene matches: 11. Germline V gives CDR1 MNHNS, CDR2 SASEGT. This CDR3 reads CASSFGTDHGYGYTF. In DNA form, the CDR3 reads TGTGCCAGCAGCTTCGGGACAGATCATGGCTATGGCTACACCTTC.

This chain uses TRBV4-2 with TRBJ2-7, with no clear D. This CDR3 contains 14 residues. Germline loops: CDR1 LGHNA, CDR2 YNFKEQ. Trimming pared 1 base from V and 1 base from J, leaving 8 bases between. This CDR3 reads CASSQGITSYEQYF. DNA for the CDR3: TGTGCCAGCAGCCAAGGTATTACTTCCTACGAGCAGTACTTC.

With respect to this clone: The sample carries other DNA sequences with the same CDR3. This chain uses TRBV11-2 with TRBJ1-1, with D maybe TRBD1 (6 bases). The CDR3 loop spans 13 amino acids. Trimming shortened V by 3 bases and J by 5 bases, and 10 bases separated the two germline ends. CDR1 is SGHAT and CDR2 is FQNNGV in the germline V gene. The CDR3 is CASSLDRGTEAFF. The DNA for the CDR3 is TGTGCCAGCAGCTTGGACAGAGGGACTGAAGCTTTCTTT.

The chain combines TRBV9 with TRBJ2-6; D not resolved. Germline assignment: CDR1 SGDLS and CDR2 YYNGEE. Trimming shortened V by 0 bases and J by 2 bases, and 9 bases separated the two germline ends. The CDR3 covers 16 residues. The CDR3 spells CASSVASGTGANVLTF. In DNA form, the CDR3 reads TGTGCCAGCAGCGTAGCGTCTGGGACTGGGGCCAACGTCCTGACTTTC. Complete variable domain (other parts from reference TRBV9 and TRBJ2-6): DSGVTQTPKHLITATGQRVTLRCSPRSGDLSVYWYQQSLDQGLQFLIQYYNGEERAKGNILERFSAQQFPDLHSELNLSSLELGDSALYFCASSVASGTGANVLTFGAGSRLTVL.

This clone was observed a single time. The chain employs TRBV5-1 and TRBJ1-2; TRBD1 matches 7 bases. CDR3 length equals 13 residues. Germline trimming cut 3 bases from V and 4 bases from J; bases unmatched to any gene: 3. The V gene's germline CDR1 is SGHRS and CDR2 YFSETQ. For the CDR3, the DNA is TGCGCCAGCAGCTCTTACAGGGGCTATGGCTACACCTTC. Protein: CASSSYRGYGYTF. Using reference TRBV5-1 and TRBJ1-2 for the parts outside the CDR3, the full variable domain is KAGVTQTPRYLIKTRGQQVTLSCSPISGHRSVSWYQQTPGQGLQFLFEYFSETQRNKGNFPGRFSGRQFSNSRSEMNVSTLELGDSALYLCASSSYRGYGYTFGSGTRLTVV.

The chain links TRBV29-1 to TRBJ1-1, with D perhaps matching TRBD1 (5 bases). Trimming removed 6 bases from V and 3 bases from J, with 17 bases in between. This CDR3 has 14 residues. Germline V lookup: CDR1 SQVTM, CDR2 ANQGSEA. CDR3 protein: CSVLGGKGDTEAFF. The CDR3 region has the DNA TGCAGCGTCCTCGGGGGTAAAGGGGACACTGAAGCTTTCTTT.

This chain uses TRBV29-1 with TRBJ2-5, with 8 bases matching TRBD2. The V gene's germline CDR1 is SQVTM and CDR2 ANQGSEA. V dropped 6 bases and J dropped 1; count of bases not matched to a gene: 4. There are 13 residues in the CDR3. The CDR3 protein is CSVITSGQETQYF. The CDR3 nucleotides are TGCAGCGTCATCACTAGCGGCCAAGAGACCCAGTACTTC.

V and J are TRBV9 and TRBJ1-2; D is unclear. Between the trimmed V and J ends, which lost 3 bases and 4 bases, there was a span of 13 bases. CDR3 length: 14 residues. In germline, CDR1 is SGDLS, CDR2 YYNGEE. In DNA, the CDR3 is TGTGCCAGCAGCGACACGGGCCCGGGCTATGGCTACACCTTC. Its translation: CASSDTGPGYGYTF.

The chain is built from TRBV13 and TRBJ1-5; D gene unclear. Germline V gene data show CDR1 as PRHDT and CDR2 as FYEKMQ (reference sequence). The CDR3 totals 13 residues. V lost 0 bases and J 3 bases, leaving 3 bases between the germline ends. The CDR3 region is CASSLGVNQPQHF. CDR3 nucleotides: TGTGCCAGCAGCTTAGGGGTCAATCAGCCCCAGCATTTT.

The J gene is TRBJ1-1, the V gene TRBV7-3; no definite D call. V was shortened by 6 bases and J by 4 bases, with 12 bases between the two germline ends. The CDR3 totals 13 residues. Germline CDR1 reads SGHTA; CDR2 reads FQGTGA. The CDR3 sequence: CASRSSRSTEAFF. CDR3 DNA sequence: TGTGCCAGCAGATCGTCACGGTCCACTGAAGCTTTCTTT.